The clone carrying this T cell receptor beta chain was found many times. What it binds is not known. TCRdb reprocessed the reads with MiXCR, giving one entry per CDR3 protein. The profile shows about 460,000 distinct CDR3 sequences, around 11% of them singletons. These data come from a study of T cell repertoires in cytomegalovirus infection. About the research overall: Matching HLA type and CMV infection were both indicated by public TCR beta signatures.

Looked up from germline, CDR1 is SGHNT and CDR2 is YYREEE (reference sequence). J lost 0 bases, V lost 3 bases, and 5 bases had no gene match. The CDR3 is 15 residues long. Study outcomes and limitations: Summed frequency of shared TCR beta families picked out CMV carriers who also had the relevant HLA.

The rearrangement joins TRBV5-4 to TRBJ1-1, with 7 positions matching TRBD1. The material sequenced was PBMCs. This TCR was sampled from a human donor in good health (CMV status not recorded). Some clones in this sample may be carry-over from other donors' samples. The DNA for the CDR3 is TGTGCCAGCAGCTGGCAGGGGGATTTGAACACTGAAGCTTTCTTT. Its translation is CASSWQGDLNTEAFF.